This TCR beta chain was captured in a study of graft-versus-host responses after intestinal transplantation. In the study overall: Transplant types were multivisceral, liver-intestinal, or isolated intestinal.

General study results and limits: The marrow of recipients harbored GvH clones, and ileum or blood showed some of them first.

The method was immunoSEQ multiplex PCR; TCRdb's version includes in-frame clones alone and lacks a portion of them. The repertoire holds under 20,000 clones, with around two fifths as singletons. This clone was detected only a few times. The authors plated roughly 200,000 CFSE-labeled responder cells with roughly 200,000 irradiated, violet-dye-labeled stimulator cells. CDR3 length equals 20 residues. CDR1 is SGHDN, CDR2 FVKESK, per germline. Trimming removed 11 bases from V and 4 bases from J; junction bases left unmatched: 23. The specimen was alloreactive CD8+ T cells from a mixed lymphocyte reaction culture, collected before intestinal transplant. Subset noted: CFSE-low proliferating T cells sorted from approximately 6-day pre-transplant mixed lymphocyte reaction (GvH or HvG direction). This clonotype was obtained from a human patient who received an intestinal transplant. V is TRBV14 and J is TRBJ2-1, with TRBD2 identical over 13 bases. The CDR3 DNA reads TGTGCCTCCCAAGAGCCGAGCGAAACTAGCGGGAGGGTTTGGTACAATGAGCAGTTCTTC. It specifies CASQEPSETSGRVWYNEQFF.